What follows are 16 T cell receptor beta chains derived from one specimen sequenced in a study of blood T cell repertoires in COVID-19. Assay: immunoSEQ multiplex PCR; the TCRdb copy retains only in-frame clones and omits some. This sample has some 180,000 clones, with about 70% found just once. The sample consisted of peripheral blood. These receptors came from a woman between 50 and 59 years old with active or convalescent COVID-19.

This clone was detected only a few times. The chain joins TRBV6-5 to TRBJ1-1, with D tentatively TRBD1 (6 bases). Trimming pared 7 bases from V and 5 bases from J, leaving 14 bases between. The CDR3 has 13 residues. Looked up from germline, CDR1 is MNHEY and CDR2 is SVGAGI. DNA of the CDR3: TGTGCCAGCACCTCAGGGGACCGGACTGAAGCTTTCTTT. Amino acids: CASTSGDRTEAFF.

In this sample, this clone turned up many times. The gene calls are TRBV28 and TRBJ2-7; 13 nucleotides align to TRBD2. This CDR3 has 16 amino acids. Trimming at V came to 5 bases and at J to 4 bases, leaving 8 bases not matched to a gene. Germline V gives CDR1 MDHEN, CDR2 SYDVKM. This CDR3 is CASSPLGLAGAYEQYF. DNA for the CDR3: TGTGCCAGCAGTCCTCTCGGACTAGCGGGAGCGTACGAGCAGTACTTC.

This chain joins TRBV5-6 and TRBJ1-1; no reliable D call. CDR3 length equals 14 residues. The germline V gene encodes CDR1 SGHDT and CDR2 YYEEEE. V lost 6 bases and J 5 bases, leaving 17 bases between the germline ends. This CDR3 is CASTRPGSRTEAFF. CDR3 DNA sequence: TGTGCCAGCACCCGGCCGGGTTCTCGGACTGAAGCTTTCTTT. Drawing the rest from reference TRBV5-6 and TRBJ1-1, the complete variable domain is DAGVTQSPTHLIKTRGQQVTLRCSPKSGHDTVSWYQQALGQGPQFIFQYYEEEERQRGNFPDRFSGHQFPNYSSELNVNALLLGDSALYLCASTRPGSRTEAFFGQGTRLTVV.

Here the CDR3 reads CASSWEGPTDTQYF. In nucleotides, the CDR3 is TGTGCCAGCAGCTGGGAGGGGCCCACAGATACGCAGTATTTT. J is TRBJ2-3 and V is TRBV5-5, with 7 bases identical to TRBD2. CDR1 is SGHKS, CDR2 YYEKEE, per germline (reference sequence). The length of the CDR3 is 14 residues. The J segment lost 2 bases and the V segment lost 3 bases, leaving 3 bases of the junction unmatched.

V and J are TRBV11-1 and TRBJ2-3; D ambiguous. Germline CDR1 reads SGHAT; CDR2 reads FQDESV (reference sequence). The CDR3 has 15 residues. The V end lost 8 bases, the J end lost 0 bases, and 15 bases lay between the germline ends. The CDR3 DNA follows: TGTGCCAGCCAGGCCGTTGCAGGCAGCACAGATACGCAGTATTTT. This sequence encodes CASQAVAGSTDTQYF.

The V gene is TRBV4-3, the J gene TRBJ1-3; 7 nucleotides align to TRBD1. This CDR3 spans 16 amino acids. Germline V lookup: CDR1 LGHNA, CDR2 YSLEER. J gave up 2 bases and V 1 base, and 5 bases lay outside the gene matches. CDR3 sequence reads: CASSQGFDRAGNTIYF. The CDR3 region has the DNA TGCGCCAGCAGCCAAGGTTTCGACAGGGCTGGAAACACCATATATTTT.

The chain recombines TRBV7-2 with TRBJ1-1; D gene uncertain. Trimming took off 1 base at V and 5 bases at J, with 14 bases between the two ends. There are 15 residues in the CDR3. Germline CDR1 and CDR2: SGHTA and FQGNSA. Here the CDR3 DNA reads TGTGCCAGCAGCTTAGATTGGGCAGGATTTACTGAAGCTTTCTTT. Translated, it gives CASSLDWAGFTEAFF.

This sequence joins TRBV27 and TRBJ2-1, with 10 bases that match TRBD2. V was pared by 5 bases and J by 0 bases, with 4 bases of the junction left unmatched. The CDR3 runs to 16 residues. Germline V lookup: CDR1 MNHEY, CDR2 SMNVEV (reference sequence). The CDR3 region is CASSLRLAGSYNEQFF. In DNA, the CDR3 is TGTGCCAGCAGTCTCCGACTAGCGGGCTCCTACAATGAGCAGTTCTTC.

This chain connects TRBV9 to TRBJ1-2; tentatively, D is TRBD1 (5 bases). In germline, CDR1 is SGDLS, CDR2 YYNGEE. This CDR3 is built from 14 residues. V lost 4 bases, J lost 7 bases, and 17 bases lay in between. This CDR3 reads CASSPAEGQGGYTF. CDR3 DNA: TGTGCCAGCAGCCCCGCGGAGGGGCAGGGTGGCTACACCTTC.

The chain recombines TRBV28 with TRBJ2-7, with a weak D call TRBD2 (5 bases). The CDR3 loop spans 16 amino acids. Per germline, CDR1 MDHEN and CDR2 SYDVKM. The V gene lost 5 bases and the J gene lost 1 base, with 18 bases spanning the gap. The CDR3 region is CASSAPAQAGSYEQYF. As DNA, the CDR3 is TGTGCCAGCAGTGCCCCGGCCCAGGCGGGTTCCTACGAGCAGTACTTC. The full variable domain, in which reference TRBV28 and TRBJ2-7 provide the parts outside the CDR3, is DVKVTQSSRYLVKRTGEKVFLECVQDMDHENMFWYRQDPGLGLRLIYFSYDVKMKEKGDIPEGYSVSREKKERFSLILESASTNQTSMYLCASSAPAQAGSYEQYFGPGTRLTVT.

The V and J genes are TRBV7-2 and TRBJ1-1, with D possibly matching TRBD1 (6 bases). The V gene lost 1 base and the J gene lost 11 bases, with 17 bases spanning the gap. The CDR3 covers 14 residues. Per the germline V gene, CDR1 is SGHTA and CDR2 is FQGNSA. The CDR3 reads CASSLGPGVVGAFF. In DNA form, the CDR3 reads TGTGCCAGCAGCTTAGGGCCAGGGGTTGTCGGGGCTTTCTTT.

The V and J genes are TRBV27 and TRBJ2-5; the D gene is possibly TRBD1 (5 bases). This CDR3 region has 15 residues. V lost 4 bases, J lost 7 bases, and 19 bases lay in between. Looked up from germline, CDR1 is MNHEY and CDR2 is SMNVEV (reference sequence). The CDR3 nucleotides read TGTGCCAGCAGTTCTGAGAAAGGGGCCCTTGGGACCCAGTACTTC. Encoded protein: CASSSEKGALGTQYF.

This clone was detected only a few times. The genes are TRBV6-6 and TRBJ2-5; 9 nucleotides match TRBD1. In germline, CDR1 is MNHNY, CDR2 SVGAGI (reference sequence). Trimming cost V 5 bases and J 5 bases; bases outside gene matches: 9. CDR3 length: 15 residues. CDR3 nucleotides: TGTGCCAGCAGTCCGAGACAGGGGGTGTGGGAGACCCAGTACTTC. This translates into CASSPRQGVWETQYF.

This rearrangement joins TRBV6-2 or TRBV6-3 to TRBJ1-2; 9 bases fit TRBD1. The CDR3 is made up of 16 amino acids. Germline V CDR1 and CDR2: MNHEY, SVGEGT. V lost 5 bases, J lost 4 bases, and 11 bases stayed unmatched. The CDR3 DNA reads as TGTGCCAGCAGTACCTTGGGACAGGGCTCGTCCTATGGCTACACCTTC. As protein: CASSTLGQGSSYGYTF.

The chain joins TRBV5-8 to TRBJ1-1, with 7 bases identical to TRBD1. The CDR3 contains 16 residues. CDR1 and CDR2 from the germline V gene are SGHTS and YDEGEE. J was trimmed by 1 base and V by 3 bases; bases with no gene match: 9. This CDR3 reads CASSYQGGMWNTEAFF. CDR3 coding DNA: TGTGCCAGCAGCTACCAAGGGGGCATGTGGAACACTGAAGCTTTCTTT.

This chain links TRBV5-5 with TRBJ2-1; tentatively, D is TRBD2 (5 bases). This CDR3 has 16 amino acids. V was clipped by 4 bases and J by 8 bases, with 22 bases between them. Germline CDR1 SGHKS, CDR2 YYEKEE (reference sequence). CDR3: CASSPSRGYLLDEQFF. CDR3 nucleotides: TGTGCCAGCAGCCCCTCCCGGGGTTATCTACTTGATGAGCAGTTCTTC. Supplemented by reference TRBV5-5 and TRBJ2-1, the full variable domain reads DAGVTQSPTHLIKTRGQQVTLRCSPISGHKSVSWYQQVLGQGPQFIFQYYEKEERGRGNFPDRFSARQFPNYSSELNVNALLLGDSALYLCASSPSRGYLLDEQFFGPGTRLTVL.